The 24 T cell receptor beta chains below were found in one sample sequenced in a study of OX40 agonist ivuxolimab in advanced cancers. Profiling relied on immunoSEQ multiplex PCR, and the TCRdb table lists in-frame clones only, not all of them. The sample carries about 58,000 clones, 90% to 95% recorded once. The source material was CD4+ or CD8+ T cells sorted from blood, sampled in a trial of the OX40 agonist ivuxolimab. The receptors were gathered from an adult with an advanced solid tumor such as melanoma, head and neck, liver or kidney cancer.

This clone is labeled as medium-sized (0.01 to 0.1%). The chain links TRBV29-1 to TRBJ2-1; no clear D gene. V gave up 6 bases and J gave up 7 bases, with 13 bases separating them. In germline, CDR1 is SQVTM, CDR2 ANQGSEA. The CDR3 is 12 residues long. Here the CDR3 reads CSVKTSRNEQFF. In DNA form, the CDR3 reads TGCAGCGTGAAGACGTCGCGGAATGAGCAGTTCTTC.

The rearrangement links TRBV7-9 to TRBJ2-7; D perhaps matches TRBD2 (7 bases). The germline gives CDR1 SEHNR, CDR2 FQNEAQ (reference sequence). The germline V and J ends were trimmed by 5 bases and 5 bases, with 19 bases remaining between them. There are 15 residues in the CDR3. The CDR3: CASSQGWEGLHEQYF. In DNA form, the CDR3 reads TGTGCCAGCAGCCAGGGGTGGGAGGGCCTCCACGAGCAGTACTTC.

The chain has TRBV6-1 and TRBJ2-7; no definite D call. Germline CDR1 reads MNHNS; CDR2 reads SASEGT. V was clipped by 1 base and J by 4 bases, with 5 bases between them. The CDR3 is 12 amino acids. The CDR3 sequence: CASSEGSYEQYF. In DNA form, the CDR3 reads TGTGCCAGCAGTGAAGGATCGTACGAGCAGTACTTC.

This clone was seen more than once but under ten times. V and J are TRBV19 and TRBJ1-1; D remains ambiguous. CDR1 and CDR2 from the germline V gene are LNHDA and SQIVND (reference sequence). This CDR3 comprises 11 residues. V lost 7 bases, J lost 6 bases, and 9 bases lay in between. CDR3 sequence: CASNLGAEAFF. The CDR3, as DNA: TGTGCCAGTAATTTGGGCGCTGAAGCTTTCTTT.

This chain connects TRBV19 to TRBJ1-5; TRBD1 agrees at 7 bases. Germline trimming cut 5 bases from V and 7 bases from J; bases unmatched to any gene: 20. Germline loops: CDR1 LNHDA, CDR2 SQIVND (reference sequence). This CDR3 contains 18 residues. The CDR3 spells CASSWNTGAGPGDQPQHF. In DNA form, the CDR3 reads TGTGCCAGTAGTTGGAACACAGGGGCGGGGCCCGGAGACCAGCCCCAGCATTTT.

The V call is TRBV27, the J call TRBJ2-7, with D maybe TRBD2 (6 bases). Trimming removed 3 bases at V and 6 bases at J, with 9 bases between. The CDR3 spans 12 residues. Germline V gene sequence: CDR1 MNHEY, CDR2 SMNVEV (reference sequence). In nucleotides, the CDR3 is TGTGCCAGCAGTTTCGGCGGGATCGAGCAGTACTTC. This codes for CASSFGGIEQYF.

This clone was recorded only once. This rearrangement joins TRBV19 to TRBJ2-3; 10 bases map to TRBD1. CDR3 size: 15 residues. Per germline, CDR1 LNHDA and CDR2 SQIVND (reference sequence). Trimming at V came to 3 bases and at J to 3 bases, leaving 3 bases not matched to a gene. The DNA for the CDR3 is TGTGCCAGTAGTATGGGGACAGGGGCAACAGATACGCAGTATTTT. This codes for CASSMGTGATDTQYF.

The V and J genes are TRBV5-6 and TRBJ1-1, with TRBD1 identical over 9 bases. The CDR3 has 17 amino acids. V lost 4 bases to trimming and J lost 1 base; unmatched junction nucleotides: 11. The germline gives CDR1 SGHDT, CDR2 YYEEEE. The CDR3 reads CASSRRRDRAQNTEAFF. The CDR3 bases are TGTGCCAGCAGCCGTCGCCGGGACAGGGCACAGAACACTGAAGCTTTCTTT.

This chain uses TRBV11-2 with TRBJ2-7; D remains unclear. Germline V lookup: CDR1 SGHAT, CDR2 FQNNGV. V lost 1 base, J lost 0 bases, and 7 bases lay in between. CDR3 length: 14 residues. The CDR3 sequence: CASSLVAASYEQYF. For the CDR3, the DNA is TGTGCCAGCAGCTTAGTTGCGGCCTCCTACGAGCAGTACTTC.

V gene TRBV7-9 combines with J gene TRBJ2-7, with 14 bases fitting TRBD2. This CDR3 region has 17 residues. V lost 5 bases and J lost 5; bases outside the gene matches: 11. The germline CDR1 and CDR2 sequences are SEHNR and FQNEAQ (reference sequence). The CDR3 bases are TGTGCCAGCAGCCATACTACGGGACTAGCGGGAGTCCACGAGCAGTACTTC. Its protein is CASSHTTGLAGVHEQYF.

V is TRBV7-2 and J is TRBJ1-1, with 9 bases identical to TRBD1. CDR1 SGHTA and CDR2 FQGNSA come from the germline V gene. The length of the CDR3 is 12 residues. V lost 6 bases and J lost 7; bases outside the gene matches: 3. CDR3: CASRGQGLEAFF. The CDR3, as DNA: TGTGCCAGCAGGGGACAGGGCCTTGAAGCTTTCTTT.

This clone was detected only once. The J gene is TRBJ2-1, the V gene TRBV5-6; 7 bases fit TRBD1. CDR3 length: 17 residues. Germline loops: CDR1 SGHDT, CDR2 YYEEEE. V trimming: 0 bases; J trimming: 0 bases; junction bases outside the gene matches: 6. DNA for the CDR3: TGTGCCAGCAGCTTGGGAGGGGGCGCCCCCTCCTACAATGAGCAGTTCTTC. Translating gives CASSLGGGAPSYNEQFF. The full variable domain, in which reference TRBV5-6 and TRBJ2-1 provide the parts outside the CDR3, is DAGVTQSPTHLIKTRGQQVTLRCSPKSGHDTVSWYQQALGQGPQFIFQYYEEEERQRGNFPDRFSGHQFPNYSSELNVNALLLGDSALYLCASSLGGGAPSYNEQFFGPGTRLTVL.

The chain recombines TRBV15 with TRBJ2-5; TRBD2 matches 10 bases. V dropped 0 bases and J dropped 4; count of bases not matched to a gene: 5. Germline lookup yields CDR1 LNHNV and CDR2 YYDKDF (reference sequence). There are 16 residues in the CDR3. The CDR3 protein is CATSRDGLAGVETQYF. The CDR3 DNA reads as TGTGCCACCAGCAGAGATGGGCTAGCGGGAGTAGAGACCCAGTACTTC.

The count of this clone is one. DNA of the CDR3: TGTGCCAGCAGTTTACTTCTTGAGCAGTTCTTC. Residues: CASSLLLEQFF. This chain uses TRBV27 with TRBJ2-1; no clear D gene. The CDR3 totals 11 residues. V lost 2 bases and J lost 9, with 5 bases in between. Germline assignment: CDR1 MNHEY and CDR2 SMNVEV (reference sequence).

The chain recombines TRBV7-9 with TRBJ1-4; 8 bases match TRBD1. The CDR3 has 12 residues. Germline-derived CDR1 and CDR2 are SEHNR and FQNEAQ (reference sequence). Trimming removed 0 bases from V and 16 bases from J; junction bases left unmatched: 4. The CDR3 region is CASSLAGQAQFF. DNA of the CDR3: TGTGCCAGCAGCTTAGCGGGACAGGCACAGTTTTTT.

A single count supports this clone. The V gene is TRBV2, the J gene TRBJ2-3; the match to TRBD2 covers 8 bases. The CDR3 is made up of 16 amino acids. Germline loops: CDR1 SNHLY, CDR2 FYNNEI. V dropped 4 bases and J dropped 2; count of bases not matched to a gene: 8. The CDR3 reads CASSGEREQSTDTQYF. The CDR3 DNA reads TGTGCCAGCAGTGGAGAGCGGGAGCAGTCCACAGATACGCAGTATTTT.

This clone was seen only once. V is TRBV5-5 and J is TRBJ2-7; TRBD2 aligns across 10 bases. Germline CDR1 reads SGHKS; CDR2 reads YYEKEE (reference sequence). The CDR3 has 13 residues. The V gene end was trimmed by 0 bases and the J gene end by 6 bases; junction bases not matched to a gene: 0. The CDR3 region is CASSLASGSEQYF. The CDR3 nucleotides read TGTGCCAGCAGCTTGGCTAGCGGGAGCGAGCAGTACTTC.

The CDR3 sequence is CASRGSSYEQYF. In nucleotides, the CDR3 is TGTGCCAGCAGGGGTAGCTCCTACGAGCAGTACTTC. This chain joins TRBV14 and TRBJ2-7, with D unclear. Germline CDR1 SGHDN, CDR2 FVKESK. The CDR3 has 12 residues. The germline V and J ends were trimmed by 6 bases and 0 bases, with 6 bases remaining between them.

This clone occurred once. The genes are TRBV7-9 and TRBJ2-1; TRBD1 is a possible D gene (6 bases). CDR3 length: 16 residues. Looked up from germline, CDR1 is SEHNR and CDR2 is FQNEAQ (reference sequence). Between the trimmed V and J ends, which lost 1 base and 2 bases, there was a span of 12 bases. The CDR3 reads CASSLGGQHPYNEQFF. As DNA, the CDR3 is TGTGCCAGCAGCTTAGGCGGACAGCACCCCTACAATGAGCAGTTCTTC.

The genes are TRBV27 and TRBJ2-5; D perhaps matches TRBD2 (6 bases). The CDR3 runs 15 residues. V lost 5 bases and J 0 bases, leaving 13 bases between the germline ends. Germline-derived CDR1 and CDR2 are MNHEY and SMNVEV (reference sequence). The CDR3 nucleotides are TGTGCCAGCAGTCCAAAGGGACTGTACCAAGAGACCCAGTACTTC. This codes for CASSPKGLYQETQYF.

The chain employs TRBV12-2 and TRBJ2-1; the DNA was not compared with TRBD2, the D call given in the table. TRBV12-2 is an annotated pseudogene. This CDR3 region has 11 residues. CDR3 in DNA: TGTGCAAGTAGTCGGGTCAATGAGCAGTTCTTC. Its translation: CASSRVNEQFF.

This chain connects TRBV7-6 to TRBJ2-7; possible D gene TRBD2, 6 bases. CDR1 and CDR2 (germline): SGHVS, FNYEAQ. V gave up 3 bases and J gave up 5 bases, with 11 bases separating them. The CDR3 is 13 residues long. CDR3 sequence: CASSFGTPDEQYF. In nucleotides, the CDR3 is TGTGCCAGCAGCTTTGGGACTCCGGACGAGCAGTACTTC.

V gene TRBV19 combines with J gene TRBJ2-7; 7 bases fit TRBD2. V shed 5 bases and J 0 bases; nucleotides not matched to a gene: 7. Germline CDR1 is LNHDA and CDR2 is SQIVND (reference sequence). The CDR3 loop spans 15 amino acids. CDR3 sequence reads: CASSPASGPSYEQYF. For the CDR3, the DNA is TGTGCCAGTAGTCCCGCTAGCGGACCCTCCTACGAGCAGTACTTC.

The V call is TRBV6-5, the J call TRBJ2-7; D might be TRBD1 (5 bases). The V gene lost 2 bases and the J gene lost 0 bases, with 8 bases spanning the gap. The germline gives CDR1 MNHEY, CDR2 SVGAGI. The CDR3 has 14 amino acids. DNA for the CDR3: TGTGCCAGCAGTTACGACAGTAGCTCCTACGAGCAGTACTTC. Encoded protein: CASSYDSSSYEQYF.